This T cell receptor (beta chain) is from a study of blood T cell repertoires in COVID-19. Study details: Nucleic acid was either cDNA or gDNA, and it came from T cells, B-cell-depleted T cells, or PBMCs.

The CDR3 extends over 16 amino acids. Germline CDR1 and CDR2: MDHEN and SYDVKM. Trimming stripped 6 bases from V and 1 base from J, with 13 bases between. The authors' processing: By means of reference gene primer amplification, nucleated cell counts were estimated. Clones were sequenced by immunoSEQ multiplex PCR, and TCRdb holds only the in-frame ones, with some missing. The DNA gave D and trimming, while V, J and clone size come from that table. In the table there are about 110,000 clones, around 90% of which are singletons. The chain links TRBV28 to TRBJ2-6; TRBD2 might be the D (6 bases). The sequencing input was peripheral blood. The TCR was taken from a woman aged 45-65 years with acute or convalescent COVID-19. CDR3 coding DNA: TGTGCCAGCAGCCCTCCTCGGGGGTCTGGGGCCAACGTCCTGACTTTC. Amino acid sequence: CASSPPRGSGANVLTF.